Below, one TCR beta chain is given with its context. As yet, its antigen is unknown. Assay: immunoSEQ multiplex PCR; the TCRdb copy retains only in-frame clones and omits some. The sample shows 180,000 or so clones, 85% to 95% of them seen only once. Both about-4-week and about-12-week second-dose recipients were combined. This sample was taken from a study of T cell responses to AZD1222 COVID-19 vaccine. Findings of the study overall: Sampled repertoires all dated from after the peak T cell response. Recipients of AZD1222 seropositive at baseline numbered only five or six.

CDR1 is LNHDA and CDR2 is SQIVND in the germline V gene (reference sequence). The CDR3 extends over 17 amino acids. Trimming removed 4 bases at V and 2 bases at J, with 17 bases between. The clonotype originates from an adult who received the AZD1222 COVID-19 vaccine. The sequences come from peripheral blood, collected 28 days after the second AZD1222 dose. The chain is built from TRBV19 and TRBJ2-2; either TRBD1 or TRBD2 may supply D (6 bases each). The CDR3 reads CASSTRRGRANTGELFF. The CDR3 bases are TGTGCCAGTAGTACCCGCCGGGGGCGAGCCAACACCGGGGAGCTGTTTTTT.